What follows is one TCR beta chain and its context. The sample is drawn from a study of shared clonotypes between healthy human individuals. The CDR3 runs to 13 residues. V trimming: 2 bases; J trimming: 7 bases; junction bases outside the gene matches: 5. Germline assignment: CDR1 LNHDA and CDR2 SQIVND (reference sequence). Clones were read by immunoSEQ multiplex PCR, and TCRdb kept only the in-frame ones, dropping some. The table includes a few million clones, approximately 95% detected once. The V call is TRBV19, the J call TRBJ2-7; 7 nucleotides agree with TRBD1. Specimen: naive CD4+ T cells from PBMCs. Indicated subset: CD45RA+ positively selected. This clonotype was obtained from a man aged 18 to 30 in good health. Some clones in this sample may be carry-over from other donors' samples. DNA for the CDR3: TGTGCCAGTAGTATAAACAGGGGAGAAGAGCAGTACTTC. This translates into CASSINRGEEQYF.